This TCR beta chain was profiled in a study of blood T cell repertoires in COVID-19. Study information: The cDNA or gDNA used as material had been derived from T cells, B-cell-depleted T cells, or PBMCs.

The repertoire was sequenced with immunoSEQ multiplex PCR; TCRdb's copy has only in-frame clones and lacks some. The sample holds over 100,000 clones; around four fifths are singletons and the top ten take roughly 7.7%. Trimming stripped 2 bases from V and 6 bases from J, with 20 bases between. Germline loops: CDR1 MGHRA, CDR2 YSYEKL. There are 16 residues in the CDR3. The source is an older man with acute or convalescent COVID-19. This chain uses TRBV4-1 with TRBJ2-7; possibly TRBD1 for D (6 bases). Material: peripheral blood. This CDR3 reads CASSQLGSNRAGEQYF. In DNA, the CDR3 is TGCGCCAGCAGCCAACTTGGGTCTAACAGGGCCGGCGAGCAGTACTTC.